The 15 T cell receptor beta chains below come from one sample, sequenced in a study of T cell repertoires in cytomegalovirus infection. TCRdb ran MiXCR on the reads and lists one entry per CDR3 protein. The table shows some 300,000 distinct CDR3 sequences, with roughly 15% occurring only once. Material: PBMCs. The receptors originated from a human donor in good health (CMV status not recorded). Some clones in this sample may be carry-over from other donors' samples.

The gene calls are TRBV20-1 and TRBJ1-1; a possible D gene is TRBD1 (5 bases). CDR3 length: 14 amino acids. V was pared by 6 bases and J by 5 bases, with 19 bases between. From germline, CDR1 is DFQATT and CDR2 SNEGSKA (reference sequence). The CDR3, as DNA: TGCAGTGCCTCCTGGGGCCCGCTGGGGACTGAAGCTTTCTTT. Amino acid sequence: CSASWGPLGTEAFF.

This clonotype was counted ten times or more. This chain connects TRBV4-1 to TRBJ1-6; TRBD1 agrees at 8 bases. CDR3 length: 17 amino acids. J gave up 6 bases and V 3 bases, and 10 bases lay outside the gene matches. The germline CDR1 and CDR2 sequences are MGHRA and YSYEKL. Written as DNA, the CDR3 is TGCGCCAGCAGCCATCTCACAGGGGGTTTGTCTAATTCACCCCTCCACTTT. Protein sequence: CASSHLTGGLSNSPLHF.

This clonotype was seen once. The genes are TRBV5-4 and TRBJ1-6, with a tentative D call TRBD1 (6 bases). CDR3 length: 12 amino acids. V was cut by 9 bases and J by 7 bases, with 11 bases left in between. Germline V gene data show CDR1 as SGHNT and CDR2 as YYREEE (reference sequence). CDR3 amino acids: CATQGSNSPLHF. The DNA of the CDR3 is TGTGCCACCCAGGGGTCGAATTCACCCCTCCACTTT.

The chain joins TRBV5-4 to TRBJ2-7; 13 bases line up with TRBD2. The germline V gene encodes CDR1 SGHNT and CDR2 YYREEE (reference sequence). V shed 8 bases, J shed 3 bases, and the junction held 2 bases outside the gene matches. This CDR3 has 13 residues. CDR3 sequence: CASGLAGDYEQYF. The CDR3 DNA reads as TGTGCCAGTGGACTAGCGGGGGACTACGAGCAGTACTTC.

This clonotype was found many times. The V gene is TRBV5-1, the J gene TRBJ1-2; TRBD1 agrees at 9 bases. Germline V gives CDR1 SGHRS, CDR2 YFSETQ. V lost 0 bases and J lost 6; bases outside the gene matches: 0. The CDR3 loop spans 13 amino acids. The CDR3 region is CASSLDRGHGYTF. In DNA, the CDR3 is TGCGCCAGCAGCTTGGACAGGGGGCATGGCTACACCTTC.

Only a few counts were recorded for this clonotype. CDR3 nucleotides: TGCGCCAGCAAAGGACAGGGGTTGAACACTGAAGCTTTCTTT. As protein: CASKGQGLNTEAFF. The chain carries TRBV5-1 and TRBJ1-1; 9 bases match TRBD1. This CDR3 region has 14 residues. Trimming took 6 bases from V and 0 from J; bases not matched to a gene: 3. Germline loops: CDR1 SGHRS, CDR2 YFSETQ.

This chain connects TRBV4-2 to TRBJ1-5; D may be TRBD1 (6 bases). The CDR3 totals 16 residues. Deletions cut 1 base from V and 3 bases from J, with 13 bases between. CDR1 LGHNA and CDR2 YNFKEQ come from the germline V gene. The CDR3: CASSQARGGLNQPQHF. DNA for the CDR3: TGTGCCAGCAGCCAAGCCCGGGGGGGCCTCAATCAGCCCCAGCATTTT.

This clonotype was seen more than once but under ten times. The CDR3 loop reads CASRATSGSSYNEQFF. Here the CDR3 DNA reads TGTGCCAGCAGAGCGACTAGCGGGAGCTCCTACAATGAGCAGTTCTTC. The chain recombines TRBV14 with TRBJ2-1; 12 nucleotides match TRBD2. V lost 6 bases, J lost 0 bases, and 3 bases stayed unmatched. This CDR3 spans 16 amino acids. Germline V gives CDR1 SGHDN, CDR2 FVKESK. The full variable domain, rest sourced from reference TRBV14 and TRBJ2-1, is EAGVTQFPSHSVIEKGQTVTLRCDPISGHDNLYWYRRVMGKEIKFLLHFVKESKQDESGMPNNRFLAERTGGTYSTLKVQPAELEDSGVYFCASRATSGSSYNEQFFGPGTRLTVL.

In its sample, this clonotype was seen a few times. The chain couples TRBV29-1 to TRBJ2-1, with D maybe TRBD2 (6 bases). Trimming stripped 8 bases from V and 4 bases from J, with 21 bases between. The CDR3 runs 15 residues. The germline CDR1 and CDR2 sequences are SQVTM and ANQGSEA. Written as DNA, the CDR3 is TGCAGCCATGGGATGATGGCGGGGCTATACAATGAGCAGTTCTTC. Encoded protein: CSHGMMAGLYNEQFF.

As to this clonotype: It may be a read error: a sequence one base away is much more abundant. The gene calls are TRBV7-9 and TRBJ2-7, with 7 bases that match TRBD1. Trimming cost V 4 bases and J 9 bases; bases outside gene matches: 9. Germline values: CDR1 SEHNR, CDR2 FQNEAQ (reference sequence). The CDR3 is 13 residues long. The CDR3 coding sequence is TGTGCCAGCAGCTCATTGGACAGGCCCGCGCAGTACTTC. Translating gives CASSSLDRPAQYF.

The rearrangement joins TRBV4-3 to TRBJ2-5, with TRBD2 as a possible D gene (5 bases). Looked up from germline, CDR1 is LGHNA and CDR2 is YSLEER. V was clipped by 0 bases and J by 2 bases, with 13 bases between them. The CDR3 is made up of 16 amino acids. CDR3 nucleotides: TGCGCCAGCAGCCAAGAAGGCTTAGGGAGTCAAGAGACCCAGTACTTC. As protein: CASSQEGLGSQETQYF.

The table lists this clonotype with many counts. The V and J genes are TRBV7-2 and TRBJ2-7; TRBD1 agrees at 7 bases. The V segment lost 1 base and the J segment 3 bases; nucleotides outside the gene matches: 0. This CDR3 has 13 amino acids. Germline V CDR1 and CDR2: SGHTA, FQGNSA. CDR3 bases: TGTGCCAGCAGCTTAGGGGACAGCTACGAGCAGTACTTC. Protein: CASSLGDSYEQYF.

This clonotype was detected only a few times. The chain couples TRBV5-1 to TRBJ2-5; D could derive from TRBD1 or TRBD2 (5 bases each). The CDR3 loop spans 15 amino acids. From germline, CDR1 is SGHRS and CDR2 YFSETQ. V lost 3 bases to trimming and J lost 5 bases, with 17 bases between them. CDR3 nucleotide sequence: TGCGCCAGCAGCTACCGGGACGCCCACGAGGAGACCCAGTACTTC. Amino acids: CASSYRDAHEETQYF.

This clonotype came up many times. CDR3 in DNA: TGTGCCAGCAGTGACTCCAGCGGGCCCCTCAATGAGCAGTTCTTC. It codes for CASSDSSGPLNEQFF. The gene calls are TRBV2 and TRBJ2-1, with a weak D call TRBD2 (6 bases). The V gene lost 3 bases and the J gene lost 6 bases, with 15 bases spanning the gap. The germline V gene encodes CDR1 SNHLY and CDR2 FYNNEI. CDR3 length: 15 amino acids.

The sample holds a few counts of this clonotype. The chain carries TRBV4-1 and TRBJ2-5, with TRBD2 matching over 8 bases. The V and J ends lost 0 bases and 2 bases, in that order; junction bases with no gene match: 11. CDR1 and CDR2 from the germline V gene are MGHRA and YSYEKL. The CDR3 has 18 residues. The CDR3 DNA sequence: TGCGCCAGCAGCCAAGATCGGGTAGCGGGGTACGGACAAGAGACCCAGTACTTC. This translates into CASSQDRVAGYGQETQYF.